The T cell receptor (beta chain) described here comes from a study of immune reconstitution after stem cell transplant in scleroderma. The CDR3 is made up of 16 amino acids. The V and J ends lost 5 bases and 5 bases, in that order; junction bases with no gene match: 14. In germline, CDR1 is SGHTA, CDR2 FQGNSA. This clonotype counts as large. TCRdb used MiXCR to reprocess the RT-PCR reads, holding one entry per CDR3 protein. In the table there are over 2,000 distinct CDR3 sequences, about 7.2% of which are singletons. This specimen was collected before or after autologous hematopoietic stem cell transplantation (not recorded which). The V call is TRBV7-2, the J call TRBJ1-1; 7 nucleotides line up with TRBD1. The sequence was obtained from a male donor with systemic sclerosis. The chain's CDR3 is CASSPRQGRGVTEAFF. Here the CDR3 DNA reads TGTGCCAGCAGCCCGCGACAGGGACGGGGAGTAACTGAAGCTTTCTTT.